These 25 T cell receptor beta chains came from one sample sequenced in a study of control samples from healthy donors and cancer patients. Using immunoSEQ multiplex PCR, the repertoire was profiled, and TCRdb retains in-frame clones only, with some absent. The data show around 20,000 clones, 88% seen once. Sequenced material: PBMCs. These TCRs come from a woman aged 55-69 years with head and neck cancer.

V usage is TRBV6-5 and J usage is TRBJ1-2, with D possibly being TRBD1 (5 bases). Deletions cut 6 bases from V and 6 bases from J, with 14 bases between. Germline-derived CDR1 and CDR2 are MNHEY and SVGAGI. This CDR3 comprises 13 residues. CDR3 residues: CASSRWRGNGYTF. CDR3 nucleotides: TGTGCCAGCAGCCGTTGGCGGGGGAATGGCTACACCTTC.

The J gene is TRBJ2-3, the V gene TRBV7-9; D unclear. Germline V gene lookup returns CDR1 SEHNR and CDR2 FQNEAQ (reference sequence). V lost 5 bases and J lost 1, with 10 bases in between. CDR3 length: 14 amino acids. CDR3 nucleotides: TGTGCCAGCAGCGGTGGAGAGGGCACAGATACGCAGTATTTT. Residues: CASSGGEGTDTQYF.

V and J are TRBV27 and TRBJ1-1; 7 bases line up with TRBD1. CDR3 length equals 15 residues. Germline CDR1 reads MNHEY; CDR2 reads SMNVEV (reference sequence). Unmatched junction bases numbered 6, after V lost 4 bases and J lost 1 base. The CDR3 is CASSYHRTGNTEAFF. The DNA for the CDR3 is TGTGCCAGCAGTTACCACCGGACAGGGAACACTGAAGCTTTCTTT.

The gene calls are TRBV4-1 and TRBJ1-4; D uncertain. In germline, CDR1 is MGHRA, CDR2 YSYEKL. V was cut by 4 bases and J by 4 bases, with 13 bases left in between. This CDR3 is built from 15 residues. The DNA for the CDR3 is TGCGCCAGCAGCCCCCTTGGGCGATTTAATGAAAAACTGTTTTTT. Protein sequence: CASSPLGRFNEKLFF.

The CDR3 spells CASSENTGTNYEQYF. DNA for the CDR3: TGTGCCAGCAGCGAAAACACCGGGACTAACTACGAGCAGTACTTC. V and J are TRBV12-1 and TRBJ2-7; TRBD2, the table's D call, lacks a check against the DNA. TRBV12-1 has pseudogene status. This CDR3 is built from 15 residues.

The chain uses TRBV10-3 and TRBJ2-7; the match to TRBD2 covers 11 bases. Germline values: CDR1 ENHRY, CDR2 SYGVKD. This CDR3 contains 16 residues. V lost 4 bases to trimming and J lost 3 bases; unmatched junction nucleotides: 8. The CDR3 region is CAISGMTSGTSYEQYF. The CDR3 bases are TGTGCCATCAGTGGTATGACTAGCGGGACAAGCTACGAGCAGTACTTC.

This clone was observed a single time. The chain links TRBV27 to TRBJ2-7; D gene unclear. The germline V gene encodes CDR1 MNHEY and CDR2 SMNVEV (reference sequence). Trimming cost V 2 bases and J 2 bases, with 7 bases left between them. The CDR3 length is 13 residues. The CDR3 loop reads CASSLAAAYEQYF. The DNA of the CDR3 is TGTGCCAGCAGTTTAGCGGCGGCCTACGAGCAGTACTTC.

The gene calls are TRBV5-1 and TRBJ2-7, with 9 positions matching TRBD2. V shed 1 base, J shed 3 bases, and the junction held 11 bases outside the gene matches. This CDR3 is built from 17 residues. The germline CDR1 and CDR2 sequences are SGHRS and YFSETQ. CDR3 sequence: CASSLPREGPWNYEQYF. CDR3 in DNA: TGCGCCAGCAGCTTGCCGCGGGAGGGCCCTTGGAACTACGAGCAGTACTTC.

V and J are TRBV18 and TRBJ2-6, with TRBD1 as a possible D gene (6 bases). Germline assignment: CDR1 KGHSH and CDR2 LQKENI. With 6 bases removed from V and 0 bases from J, the gap between germline ends came to 15 bases. The CDR3 sequence is 17 residues long. The CDR3 spells CASSATGDPSGANVLTF. CDR3 bases: TGTGCCAGCTCCGCGACAGGAGACCCCTCTGGGGCCAACGTCCTGACTTTC.

This chain connects TRBV5-1 to TRBJ2-1; D might be TRBD1 or TRBD2, each matching 6 bases. Germline loops: CDR1 SGHRS, CDR2 YFSETQ. This CDR3 has 16 amino acids. V was pared by 2 bases and J by 0 bases, with 12 bases between. CDR3 sequence reads: CASSFGGHLSYNEQFF. The CDR3 DNA reads as TGCGCCAGCAGCTTCGGGGGACACCTCTCCTACAATGAGCAGTTCTTC.

CDR3 region: CAWGRDRGNTEAFF. The CDR3 nucleotides read TGTGCCTGGGGGAGGGACAGGGGGAACACTGAAGCTTTCTTT. V gene TRBV30 combines with J gene TRBJ1-1, with 10 bases lining up with TRBD1. V gave up 5 bases and J gave up 1 base; unmatched junction bases: 4. The CDR3 is 14 residues long. Germline V gene sequence: CDR1 GTSNPN, CDR2 SVGIG (reference sequence).

The genes are TRBV19 and TRBJ2-5, with TRBD2 matching 9 bases. CDR3 length: 16 amino acids. Per the germline V gene, CDR1 is LNHDA and CDR2 is SQIVND (reference sequence). V lost 1 base to trimming and J lost 2 bases; unmatched junction nucleotides: 5. DNA of the CDR3: TGTGCCAGTAGTATAGGTAGCGGGAGTTGGCAAGAGACCCAGTACTTC. Translated: CASSIGSGSWQETQYF.

The chain joins TRBV28 to TRBJ2-1; D call uncertain. Germline CDR1 MDHEN, CDR2 SYDVKM. Trimming pared 5 bases from V and 7 bases from J, leaving 9 bases between. The CDR3 has 12 residues. The CDR3 coding sequence is TGTGCCAGCAGTCCGACTGGGAATGAGCAGTTCTTC. Translated, it gives CASSPTGNEQFF.

This chain uses TRBV24-1 with TRBJ2-1; a possible D gene is TRBD2 (6 bases). This CDR3 has 18 residues. With 0 bases removed from V and 4 bases from J, the gap between germline ends came to 18 bases. CDR1 is KGHDR and CDR2 is SFDVKD in the germline V gene. The CDR3 DNA reads as TGTGCCACCAGTGATTTGAGGGGACCGCGGGGAGGTTACAATGAGCAGTTCTTC. This translates into CATSDLRGPRGGYNEQFF.

The chain employs TRBV7-3 and TRBJ1-1; the D is unclear. This CDR3 is built from 15 residues. Trimming shortened V by 2 bases and J by 1 base, and 11 bases separated the two germline ends. Germline V gene lookup returns CDR1 SGHTA and CDR2 FQGTGA. The CDR3 region has the DNA TGTGCCAGCAGCTTATACGGACCCCCGAACACTGAAGCTTTCTTT. It codes for CASSLYGPPNTEAFF.

The J gene is TRBJ2-1, the V gene TRBV3-1 (or the pseudogene TRBV3-2), with a weak D call TRBD2 (6 bases). CDR1 is LGHDT, CDR2 YNNKEL, per germline (reference sequence). The ends were cut back, 1 base at V and 5 bases at J, with 9 bases in the middle. CDR3 length: 14 amino acids. CDR3 sequence (DNA): TGTGCCAGCAGCCAAGGCGGGACCGACAATGAGCAGTTCTTC. Protein sequence: CASSQGGTDNEQFF.

The CDR3 sequence is CSVERALGNAFF. CDR3 sequence (DNA): TGCAGCGTTGAACGGGCTTTAGGAAATGCTTTCTTT. The chain carries TRBV29-1 and TRBJ1-1; D uncertain. The CDR3 has 12 amino acids. Germline assignment: CDR1 SQVTM and CDR2 ANQGSEA. The germline V and J ends were trimmed by 2 bases and 11 bases, with 15 bases remaining between them.

V is TRBV18 and J is TRBJ1-1; no clear D. Germline V gives CDR1 KGHSH, CDR2 LQKENI. V lost 4 bases, J lost 6 bases, and 6 bases lay in between. The CDR3 sequence is 11 residues long. Here the CDR3 reads CASSLEAEAFF. The CDR3 nucleotides are TGTGCCAGCTCACTAGAAGCTGAAGCTTTCTTT.

The CDR3: CAWTKREGAVGTF. CDR3 nucleotide sequence: TGTGCCTGGACCAAACGGGAGGGGGCTGTGGGAACCTTC. The rearrangement joins TRBV30 to TRBJ1-2, with 7 bases fitting TRBD1. Unmatched junction bases numbered 16, after V lost 4 bases and J lost 14 bases. The CDR3 is 13 residues long. Germline values: CDR1 GTSNPN, CDR2 SVGIG (reference sequence).

The chain recombines TRBV7-9 with TRBJ1-5, with D possibly matching TRBD1 (6 bases). This CDR3 spans 15 amino acids. V was cut by 1 base and J by 0 bases, with 7 bases left in between. Germline CDR1 SEHNR, CDR2 FQNEAQ (reference sequence). CDR3 region: CASSLGQDSNQPQHF. The CDR3 DNA sequence: TGTGCCAGCAGCTTAGGACAGGATAGCAATCAGCCCCAGCATTTT.

The V and J genes are TRBV5-1 and TRBJ2-1; D is perhaps TRBD2 (5 bases). Germline V gives CDR1 SGHRS, CDR2 YFSETQ. Trimming left V 4 bases short and J 12 bases short, with 17 bases between. The CDR3 contains 13 residues. CDR3 DNA: TGCGCCAGCAGCCAAGGGCCCACCAGCGGGCAGTTCTTC. Translating it yields CASSQGPTSGQFF. The variable domain in full, completed from reference TRBV5-1 and TRBJ2-1, reads KAGVTQTPRYLIKTRGQQVTLSCSPISGHRSVSWYQQTPGQGLQFLFEYFSETQRNKGNFPGRFSGRQFSNSRSEMNVSTLELGDSALYLCASSQGPTSGQFFGPGTRLTVL.

The rearrangement uses TRBV5-6 and TRBJ1-2; D perhaps matches TRBD1 (6 bases). The germline V gene has CDR1 SGHDT and CDR2 YYEEEE. The ends were cut back, 2 bases at V and 2 bases at J, with 13 bases in the middle. CDR3 length: 15 amino acids. CDR3 loop: CASSFTGLINYGYTF. DNA for the CDR3: TGTGCCAGCAGCTTTACAGGGTTGATAAACTATGGCTACACCTTC.

The V and J genes are TRBV10-3 and TRBJ2-1; D may be TRBD1 (5 bases). V lost 7 bases to trimming and J lost 0 bases, with 13 bases between them. CDR1 is ENHRY, CDR2 SYGVKD, per germline. The CDR3 covers 15 residues. The CDR3 sequence is CAITRQPSSYNEQFF. The CDR3 nucleotides are TGTGCCATCACTCGACAGCCAAGCTCCTACAATGAGCAGTTCTTC.

The J gene is TRBJ2-1, the V gene TRBV5-1; 8 bases are shared with TRBD1. With 7 bases clipped from V and 0 bases from J, the junction kept 9 bases outside the gene matches. The germline CDR1 and CDR2 sequences are SGHRS and YFSETQ. This CDR3 contains 16 residues. The CDR3 nucleotides read TGCGCCAGCGCAACGCAGGGGGCCCGCTCCTACAATGAGCAGTTCTTC. Protein: CASATQGARSYNEQFF. The full variable domain, completed using reference TRBV5-1 and TRBJ2-1, is KAGVTQTPRYLIKTRGQQVTLSCSPISGHRSVSWYQQTPGQGLQFLFEYFSETQRNKGNFPGRFSGRQFSNSRSEMNVSTLELGDSALYLCASATQGARSYNEQFFGPGTRLTVL.

This rearrangement joins TRBV19 to TRBJ1-4, with D perhaps matching TRBD1 (6 bases). The V gene lost 3 bases and the J gene lost 0 bases, with 11 bases spanning the gap. In germline, CDR1 is LNHDA, CDR2 SQIVND (reference sequence). This CDR3 has 16 residues. CDR3 bases: TGTGCCAGTAGTATGACAGGAGTTTCAACTAATGAAAAACTGTTTTTT. Translation gives CASSMTGVSTNEKLFF.